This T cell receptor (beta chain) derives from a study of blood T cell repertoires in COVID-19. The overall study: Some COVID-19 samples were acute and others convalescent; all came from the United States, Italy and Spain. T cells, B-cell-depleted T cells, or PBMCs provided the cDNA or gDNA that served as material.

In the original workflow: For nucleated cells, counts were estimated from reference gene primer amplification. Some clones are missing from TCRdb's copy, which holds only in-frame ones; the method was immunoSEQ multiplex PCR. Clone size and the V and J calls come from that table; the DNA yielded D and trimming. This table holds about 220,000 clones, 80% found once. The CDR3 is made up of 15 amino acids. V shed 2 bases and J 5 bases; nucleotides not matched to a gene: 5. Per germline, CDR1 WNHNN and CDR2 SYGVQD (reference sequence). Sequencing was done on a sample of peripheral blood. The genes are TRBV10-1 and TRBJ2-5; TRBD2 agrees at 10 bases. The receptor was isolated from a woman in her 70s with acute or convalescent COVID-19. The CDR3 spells CASSEQTSGKETQYF. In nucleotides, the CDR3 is TGCGCCAGCAGTGAGCAAACTAGCGGGAAGGAGACCCAGTACTTC.